This TCR beta chain emerged from a study of T cells expressing NK-cell markers. This CDR3 is 14 amino acids long. Germline V gene lookup returns CDR1 DFQATT and CDR2 SNEGSKA (reference sequence). One entry per CDR3 protein, without DNA, is what TCRdb gives after re-calling the 5' RACE reads. The sample's table shows a few hundred thousand distinct CDR3 sequences. V and J are TRBV20-1 and TRBJ2-5; TCRdb selects TRBD2, and the lack of DNA leaves this call unchecked. Sequences were obtained from blood T cells: a sorted CD56 or NKG2C T cell subset, CD4+ or CD8+ T cells, or bulk PBMC T cells (not recorded which). The sequence derives from a man between 18 and 35 years old in good health. The CDR3 protein is CSARSGLARQTQYF.